Shown below are 16 T cell receptor beta chains from a single sample sequenced in a study of cytomegalovirus exposure and HLA in healthy donors. The study ran its PCR with 60 Vbeta and 13 Jbeta primers. Here immunoSEQ multiplex PCR was the method, and the copy in TCRdb shows in-frame clones only, minus some. The profile covers around 180,000 clones, with 75% to 80% appearing a single time and around 5.9% taken by the ten largest. The sequencing input was PBMCs. These receptors were collected from a woman aged 30 to 39 in good health and CMV-seropositive.

This rearrangement joins TRBV11-2 to TRBJ2-3, with 8 bases matching TRBD2. The length of the CDR3 is 16 residues. After removal of 4 bases from V and 6 bases from J, the junction contained 12 bases not matched to a gene. Germline assignment: CDR1 SGHAT and CDR2 FQNNGV. CDR3 sequence (DNA): TGTGCCAGCAGCTCGACGGCAGGACTAGCTGGGGATACGCAGTATTTT. It yields the protein CASSSTAGLAGDTQYF.

CDR3 DNA: TGTGCCAGCTCCTCCGGTAGTTCCTACGAGCAGTACTTC. This encodes CASSSGSSYEQYF. This sequence joins TRBV19 and TRBJ2-7, with D uncertain. This CDR3 has 13 amino acids. Germline values: CDR1 LNHDA, CDR2 SQIVND (reference sequence). The ends were cut back, 9 bases at V and 1 base at J, with 13 bases in the middle.

Comments on this clone: The junction differs from germline at one of its ends, possibly a read error. Other DNA sequences within the sample encode an identical CDR3. The chain carries TRBV5-6 and TRBJ1-1, with 9 nucleotides matching TRBD1. Germline V gives CDR1 SGHDT, CDR2 YYEEEE. This CDR3 has 15 residues. Here the CDR3 DNA reads TGTGCCAGCAGGGACAGGGGCCGTAAACACACTGAGGCTTTCTTT. This translates into CASRDRGRKHTEAFF. Using reference TRBV5-6 and TRBJ1-1 for the parts outside the CDR3, the full variable domain is DAGVTQSPTHLIKTRGQQVTLRCSPKSGHDTVSWYQQALGQGPQFIFQYYEEEERQRGNFPDRFSGHQFPNYSSELNVNALLLGDSALYLCASRDRGRKHTEAFFGQGTRLTVV.

The rearrangement links TRBV13 to TRBJ1-6; D perhaps matches TRBD1 (5 bases). This CDR3 comprises 14 residues. Trimming shortened V by 2 bases and J by 9 bases, and 11 bases separated the two germline ends. Germline V gives CDR1 PRHDT, CDR2 FYEKMQ (reference sequence). The CDR3 coding sequence is TGTGCCAGCAGCTTATTTTGGCAGGGTTCACCCCTCCACTTT. Protein: CASSLFWQGSPLHF.

This clone was recorded a few times. This chain connects TRBV10-2 to TRBJ2-6, with TRBD1 matching over 9 bases. V was pared by 8 bases and J by 0 bases, with 8 bases of the junction left unmatched. This CDR3 has 17 residues. CDR1 is WSHSY, CDR2 SAAADI, per germline. The CDR3 bases are TGCGCCAGCCTAGGGTGGGACAGGGCCTCTGGGGCCAACGTCCTGACTTTC. Translation gives CASLGWDRASGANVLTF.

The rearrangement links TRBV5-6 to TRBJ2-1; 11 nucleotides agree with TRBD2. V lost 3 bases to trimming and J lost 6 bases; unmatched junction nucleotides: 5. The germline CDR1 and CDR2 sequences are SGHDT and YYEEEE. This CDR3 is 15 amino acids long. The CDR3 reads CASSSRGLAANEQFF. Here the CDR3 DNA reads TGTGCCAGCAGCTCCCGGGGACTAGCGGCCAATGAGCAGTTCTTC.

This clone was counted only a few times. The chain couples TRBV5-6 to TRBJ1-1, with D possibly being TRBD1 (5 bases). CDR3 length: 15 residues. V gave up 5 bases and J gave up 6 bases, with 20 bases separating them. The germline gives CDR1 SGHDT, CDR2 YYEEEE. DNA for the CDR3: TGTGCCAGCAGTAAGTGGGGAAGGGGTAGCTCTGAAGCTTTCTTT. Amino acids: CASSKWGRGSSEAFF.

The table lists this clone with a few counts. J is TRBJ2-7 and V is TRBV5-1; tentatively, D is TRBD1 (6 bases). This CDR3 region has 13 residues. Trimming took off 2 bases at V and 5 bases at J, with 11 bases between the two ends. Germline CDR1 is SGHRS and CDR2 is YFSETQ. Here the CDR3 reads CASSFLQGHEQYF. The CDR3 bases are TGCGCCAGCAGCTTCCTACAGGGCCACGAGCAGTACTTC.

This clone was observed a few times. The genes are TRBV2 and TRBJ1-5; TRBD1 aligns across 10 bases. The V segment lost 2 bases and the J segment 7 bases; nucleotides outside the gene matches: 5. CDR3 size: 15 residues. The germline V gene has CDR1 SNHLY and CDR2 FYNNEI. The CDR3 sequence: CASSESDRGLQPQHF. The CDR3 coding sequence is TGTGCCAGCAGTGAATCAGACAGGGGGCTGCAGCCCCAGCATTTT.

The CDR3, as DNA: TGTGCCACCAGCAGAGAGGGGGCTGTCGCGATTAGCAATCAGCCCCAGCATTTT. It is translated as CATSREGAVAISNQPQHF. The gene calls are TRBV15 and TRBJ1-5, with a tentative D call TRBD1 (6 bases). Germline V gene sequence: CDR1 LNHNV, CDR2 YYDKDF (reference sequence). Trimming stripped 0 bases from V and 0 bases from J, with 15 bases between. CDR3 length: 18 residues. The full variable domain, completed using reference TRBV15 and TRBJ1-5, is DAMVIQNPRYQVTQFGKPVTLSCSQTLNHNVMYWYQQKSSQAPKLLFHYYDKDFNNEADTPDNFQSRRPNTSFCFLDIRSPGLGDTAMYLCATSREGAVAISNQPQHFGDGTRLSIL.

This clone has only a few counts. The chain is built from TRBV28 and TRBJ1-1; 7 bases match TRBD1. CDR1 is MDHEN and CDR2 is SYDVKM in the germline V gene. V trimming: 7 bases; J trimming: 1 base; junction bases outside the gene matches: 6. CDR3 size: 14 residues. The CDR3 DNA reads as TGTGCCAGCACCTTCCACAGGGGGAACACTGAAGCTTTCTTT. It codes for CASTFHRGNTEAFF.

The CDR3 region is CASRGAGNQPQHF. The CDR3 coding sequence is TGTGCCAGCAGGGGGGCAGGCAATCAGCCCCAGCATTTT. The rearrangement joins TRBV25-1 to TRBJ1-5, with D possibly matching TRBD1 (6 bases). The V gene's germline CDR1 is MGHDK and CDR2 SYGVNS. V was trimmed by 6 bases and J by 2 bases, leaving 8 bases between them. The CDR3 has 13 residues.

The chain employs TRBV5-1 and TRBJ2-4, with 8 positions matching TRBD2. The CDR3 is 18 residues long. Germline assignment: CDR1 SGHRS and CDR2 YFSETQ. The trim removed 1 base at V and 4 bases at J, leaving 13 bases unmatched. The CDR3 here is CASSLSPHSPGGKNIQYF. For the CDR3, the DNA is TGCGCCAGCAGCTTGAGCCCCCATAGTCCGGGAGGGAAAAACATTCAGTACTTC.

V usage is TRBV2 and J usage is TRBJ2-1; tentative D call: TRBD2 (5 bases). CDR3 length equals 15 residues. Trimming shortened V by 4 bases and J by 0 bases, and 10 bases separated the two germline ends. Germline V gives CDR1 SNHLY, CDR2 FYNNEI. The CDR3: CASSAGGYSYNEQFF. The DNA of the CDR3 is TGTGCCAGCAGTGCAGGAGGATACTCCTACAATGAGCAGTTCTTC.

The CDR3 region has the DNA TGTGCCAGCAGCTTAGGGACAGGGACCTATGGCTACACCTTC. Translation gives CASSLGTGTYGYTF. The chain joins TRBV5-6 to TRBJ1-2; 9 positions match TRBD1. CDR3 length equals 14 residues. With 2 bases clipped from V and 4 bases from J, the junction kept 3 bases outside the gene matches. Germline loops: CDR1 SGHDT, CDR2 YYEEEE.

V and J are TRBV7-9 and TRBJ1-2, with D possibly matching TRBD1 (5 bases). V was trimmed by 5 bases and J by 4 bases, leaving 14 bases between them. Germline CDR1 reads SEHNR; CDR2 reads FQNEAQ (reference sequence). The CDR3 runs to 14 residues. Written as DNA, the CDR3 is TGTGCCAGCAGCCCCGAGACAGACACCTATGGCTACACCTTC. Amino acid sequence: CASSPETDTYGYTF.